This TCR beta chain is from a study of T cell responses to AZD1222 COVID-19 vaccine. About the study: The study pooled second doses at about 4 or about 12 weeks.

V shed 4 bases and J 0 bases; nucleotides not matched to a gene: 6. Per germline, CDR1 SGHNT and CDR2 YYREEE (reference sequence). The CDR3 is made up of 15 amino acids. The protocol was immunoSEQ multiplex PCR, while the TCRdb copy is restricted to in-frame clones and leaves out a portion. The table includes nearly 110,000 clones, 70% to 90% detected once. The receptor's source is an adult in good health. Sequenced here: peripheral blood, sampled on day 0 of AZD1222 vaccination. V gene TRBV5-4 combines with J gene TRBJ1-2; TRBD1 matches at 7 bases. CDR3 residues: CASSHRGPSNYGYTF. CDR3 DNA: TGTGCCAGCAGCCACAGGGGACCCTCTAACTATGGCTACACCTTC.